The rows below give T cell receptor beta chains drawn from one sample of a study of shared clonotypes between healthy human individuals. Data came from immunoSEQ multiplex PCR; TCRdb stores just in-frame clones and leaves some out. The table lists about 2.3 million clones, more than 85% of them singletons, with about 0.41% in the top ten. Sequenced: naive CD4+ T cells from PBMCs. These receptors came from a man aged 18-30 years in good health. Some clones in this sample may be carry-over from other donors' samples. Both conserved end residues are part of each CDR3. A D gene is named only where the DNA matches it firmly. A row's size may be missing; if present it is once, few, many or a size class.

size: -; D: -; J: TRBJ2-1; V: TRBV27; DNA: TGTGCCAGCAGTTTTTGGGGAAGGTCCTACAATGAGCAGTTCTTC; CDR3: CASSFWGRSYNEQFF
size: -; D: TRBD2; J: TRBJ2-5; V: TRBV6-5; DNA: TGTGCCAGCGGTCGACTAGCGGGAGGGAAGGAGACCCAGTACTTC; CDR3: CASGRLAGGKETQYF
size: -; D: -; J: TRBJ2-3; V: TRBV25-1; DNA: TGTGCCAGCAGTGAGCAGTATACGCAGTATTTT; CDR3: CASSEQYTQYF
size: -; D: TRBD2; J: TRBJ2-3; V: TRBV18; DNA: TGTGCCAGCTCAGTAACTAGCGGGGCCAGCACAGATACGCAGTATTTT; CDR3: CASSVTSGASTDTQYF
size: -; D: -; J: TRBJ1-2; V: TRBV5-6; DNA: TGTGCCAGCAGCTGGAGACCGGGATCCTATGGCTACACCTTC; CDR3: CASSWRPGSYGYTF
size: -; D: TRBD2; J: TRBJ2-7; V: TRBV5-6; DNA: TGTGCCAGCAGCGGGGGACTAGCGGGAGGGCAACAACAGTACTTC; CDR3: CASSGGLAGGQQQYF
size: -; D: TRBD2; J: TRBJ2-7; V: TRBV27; DNA: TGTGCCAGCAGTTCGCTAAGCCCGGGACTAGCTCTCTACGAGCAGTACTTC; CDR3: CASSSLSPGLALYEQYF
size: -; D: TRBD1; J: TRBJ1-1; V: TRBV10-2; DNA: TGCGCCAGCAGCAATTTCCACAGGGGGCAAACTGAAGCTTTCTTT; CDR3: CASSNFHRGQTEAFF
size: -; D: -; J: TRBJ1-1; V: TRBV5-1; DNA: TGCGCCAGCAGCTTGGCCGCGCAGAACACTGAAGCTTTCTTT; CDR3: CASSLAAQNTEAFF
size: -; D: TRBD1; J: TRBJ2-5; V: TRBV5-1; DNA: TGCGCCAGCAGCTTGCGTCCAGGGGGCGCCGAGACCCAGTACTTC; CDR3: CASSLRPGGAETQYF
size: -; D: -; J: TRBJ2-7; V: TRBV18; DNA: TGTGCCAGCTCACAAGGCAGGACCTACGAGCAGTACTTC; CDR3: CASSQGRTYEQYF
size: once; D: -; J: TRBJ2-3; V: TRBV9; DNA: TGTGCCAGCAGCGTAGACGTCTTAGATACGCAGTATTTT; CDR3: CASSVDVLDTQYF
size: -; D: -; J: TRBJ2-3; V: TRBV7-3; DNA: TGTGCCAGCGGAGAGAGGCCTGGAGATACGCAGTATTTT; CDR3: CASGERPGDTQYF
size: -; D: -; J: TRBJ2-7; V: TRBV5-1; DNA: TGCGCCAGCAGCCCCGGGACAGGCCGTACCGGGGGGCTCCCCTACGAGCAGTACTTC; CDR3: CASSPGTGRTGGLPYEQYF
size: -; D: -; J: TRBJ2-2; V: TRBV10-3; DNA: TGTGCCATCAGTGAAAGCGCCACCGGGGAGCTGTTTTTT; CDR3: CAISESATGELFF
size: -; D: -; J: TRBJ1-4; V: TRBV29-1; DNA: TGCAGCGGGACCGACAGGTCAACTAATGAAAAACTGTTTTTT; CDR3: CSGTDRSTNEKLFF
size: few; D: -; J: TRBJ1-1; V: TRBV4-1; DNA: TGCGCCAGCAGCCGACAGTTGAACACTGAAGCTTTCTTT; CDR3: CASSRQLNTEAFF
size: -; D: -; J: TRBJ2-1; V: TRBV11-2; DNA: TGTGCCAGCAGCCCCCGGTGGGATGAGCAGTTCTTC; CDR3: CASSPRWDEQFF
size: -; D: TRBD2; J: TRBJ2-5; V: TRBV4-1; DNA: TGCGCCAGCAGCCTCCAACTAGCGGGCAATCAAGAGACCCAGTACTTC; CDR3: CASSLQLAGNQETQYF
size: -; D: -; J: TRBJ1-5; V: TRBV28; DNA: TGTGCCAGCCAAGGTCCTATAGGGCAGCCCCAGCATTTT; CDR3: CASQGPIGQPQHF
size: once; D: -; J: TRBJ2-3; V: TRBV2; DNA: TGTGCCAGCAGTGCTATAACAGATACGCAGTATTTT; CDR3: CASSAITDTQYF
size: -; D: TRBD2; J: TRBJ2-7; V: TRBV28; DNA: TGTGCCAGCAGACCCGTCAGTCGCGGGAGACAGAGTTCCTCCTACGAGCAGTACTTC; CDR3: CASRPVSRGRQSSSYEQYF
size: -; D: TRBD1; J: TRBJ1-2; V: TRBV4-1; DNA: TGCGCCAGCAGCCAAACAGGGGGCCTGACTCCCTATGGCTACACCTTC; CDR3: CASSQTGGLTPYGYTF
size: -; D: -; J: TRBJ1-3; V: TRBV28; DNA: TGTGCCAGCAGTTCAGTCGGAAACACCATATATTTT; CDR3: CASSSVGNTIYF
size: once; D: -; J: TRBJ2-1; V: TRBV6-1; DNA: TGTGCCAGCAGCTTATGGGATGAGCAGTTCTTC; CDR3: CASSLWDEQFF
size: -; D: TRBD2; J: TRBJ2-2; V: TRBV5-4; DNA: TGTGCCAGCAGCTTAAGCTTCCTAGCGGGAGATTTTAACACCGGGGAGCTGTTTTTT; CDR3: CASSLSFLAGDFNTGELFF